The rows below give T cell receptor beta chains drawn from one sample of a study of cytotoxic CD8 clonotypes in ibrutinib-treated CLL. Only in-frame clones appear in the TCRdb table, and some are missing; sequencing was by immunoSEQ multiplex PCR. Among 270,000 or so clones listed, less than 85% were seen once. Sequences were derived from PBMCs, sampled at disease progression, from a patient treated with ibrutinib. Receptors were obtained from a human donor with chronic lymphocytic leukemia. The CDR3 runs from the conserved cysteine through the conserved F or W. D genes are given only for firm matches. Some rows mark clone size as missing; the rest say once, few, many or name a class of expanded clone.

j_call d_call clone_size v_call cdr3_aa cdr3_nt
TRBJ2-2 . once TRBV5-1 CASSLAQRRELFF TGCGCCAGCAGCTTGGCCCAGAGGAGGGAGCTGTTTTTT
TRBJ1-2 TRBD1 . TRBV5-1 CASSLVAGGAFGYTF TGCGCCAGCAGCTTGGTGGCAGGGGGCGCTTTCGGCTACACCTTC
TRBJ2-2 . few TRBV9 CASSVDGATGELFF TGTGCCAGCAGCGTAGACGGAGCTACCGGGGAGCTGTTTTTT
TRBJ1-1 . few TRBV9 CASSPTVWDAEAFF TGTGCCAGCAGCCCCACCGTCTGGGACGCTGAAGCTTTCTTT
TRBJ1-6 . . TRBV15 CATSRDVQGTPLHF TGTGCCACCAGCAGAGATGTTCAGGGAACACCCCTCCACTTT
TRBJ1-2 . . TRBV6-1 CASSESTGRNYGYTF TGTGCCAGCAGTGAGAGTACCGGACGGAACTATGGCTACACCTTC
TRBJ1-4 . . TRBV15 CATSQWGRLNEKLFF TGTGCCACCAGCCAATGGGGCAGATTAAATGAAAAACTGTTTTTT
TRBJ2-1 TRBD2 few TRBV5-4 CASSLVGGGEFF TGTGCCAGCAGCTTGGTTGGGGGAGGGGAGTTCTTC
TRBJ1-5 . . TRBV6-1 CASSVGYGNQPQHF TGTGCCAGCAGTGTCGGTTATGGCAATCAGCCCCAGCATTTT
TRBJ2-7 . . TRBV29-1 CSGVRDYEQYF TGCAGCGGTGTCAGGGATTACGAGCAGTACTTC
TRBJ1-3 . . TRBV4-1 CASSQDRSSGNTIYF TGCGCCAGCAGCCAAGATAGGAGCTCTGGAAACACCATATATTTT
TRBJ2-7 . . TRBV10-1 CASSGRGSYEQYF TGCGCCAGCAGTGGCCGGGGTTCCTACGAGCAGTACTTC
TRBJ2-5 . . TRBV11-3 CASSFNRQETQYF TGTGCCAGCAGCTTTAACCGTCAAGAGACCCAGTACTTC
TRBJ2-7 . few TRBV5-5 CASSFGTHSSYEQYF TGTGCCAGCAGCTTTGGGACACATTCATCCTACGAGCAGTACTTC
TRBJ2-5 . . TRBV2 CASPAGSPRVETQYF TGTGCCAGCCCCGCCGGCAGTCCGCGGGTAGAGACCCAGTACTTC
TRBJ2-7 . . TRBV2 CASSEMGQGPSYEQYF TGTGCCAGCAGTGAAATGGGTCAGGGGCCCTCCTACGAGCAGTACTTC
TRBJ2-3 . once TRBV11-2 CASSLDPGSTDTQYF TGTGCCAGCAGCTTAGATCCGGGAAGCACAGATACGCAGTATTTT
TRBJ1-2 . . TRBV6-1 CASTGSMGIYGYTF TGTGCCAGCACAGGGTCCATGGGGATCTATGGCTACACCTTC
TRBJ2-3 TRBD2 once TRBV5-1 CASSRTSGGAGTDTQYF TGCGCCAGCAGCCGGACTAGCGGGGGGGCCGGCACAGATACGCAGTATTTT
TRBJ2-7 . . TRBV4-1 CASSQLSGASYEQYF TGCGCCAGCAGCCAACTCAGTGGAGCTTCCTACGAGCAGTACTTC
TRBJ1-2 . . TRBV28 CASSLDGDYGYTF TGTGCCAGCAGTTTGGACGGGGACTATGGCTACACCTTC
TRBJ2-1 . . TRBV12-5 CASGSPQVSYNEQFF TGTGCTAGTGGCTCGCCCCAGGTTTCCTACAATGAGCAGTTCTTC
TRBJ2-1 . . TRBV10-2 CASGDTSYNEQFF TGCGCCAGCGGGGATACCTCCTACAATGAGCAGTTCTTC
TRBJ1-2 . . TRBV7-3 CASSSPGRGSNYGYTF TGTGCCAGCAGCTCCCCCGGGCGGGGGAGCAACTATGGCTACACCTTC
TRBJ1-1 . . TRBV29-1 CSVNQRNTEAFF TGCAGCGTTAACCAAAGGAACACTGAAGCTTTCTTT
TRBJ1-2 . once TRBV6-5 CASSYSTWGARLGYTF TGTGCCAGCAGTTACTCAACATGGGGCGCAAGGCTTGGCTACACCTTC
TRBJ2-2 . few TRBV2 CASSGVGGELFF TGTGCCAGCAGTGGAGTGGGCGGGGAGCTGTTTTTT
TRBJ1-1 . . TRBV7-8 CASSLVGGMNTEAFF TGTGCCAGCAGCTTAGTTGGCGGGATGAACACTGAAGCTTTCTTT
TRBJ2-2 . few TRBV19 CASSIVGGELFF TGTGCCAGTAGTATAGTTGGCGGGGAGCTGTTTTTT
TRBJ1-2 TRBD1 . TRBV7-9 CASDSRGTDYGYTF TGTGCCAGCGACAGCCGGGGGACAGACTATGGCTACACCTTC
TRBJ2-5 . . TRBV7-9 CASTLGRSETQYF TGTGCCAGCACCCTAGGTCGTTCGGAGACCCAGTACTTC
TRBJ1-2 TRBD1 . TRBV7-9 CASSGDRVAYGYTF TGTGCCAGCAGCGGCGACAGGGTTGCCTATGGCTACACCTTC
TRBJ2-7 . . TRBV13 CASSLGVYEQYF TGTGCCAGCAGCTTAGGGGTGTACGAGCAGTACTTC
TRBJ2-3 . . TRBV27 CASSLYPGRYTDTQYF TGTGCCAGCAGTTTATATCCAGGGAGATACACAGATACGCAGTATTTT
TRBJ2-2 . once TRBV9 CASSVDTGELFF TGTGCCAGCAGCGTAGACACCGGGGAGCTGTTTTTT
TRBJ1-2 TRBD1 . TRBV7-2 CASSLGQSYGYTF TGTGCCAGCAGCTTGGGACAGTCATATGGCTACACCTTC
TRBJ1-3 . . TRBV9 CASSVYWGNGNTIYF TGTGCCAGCAGCGTGTATTGGGGAAATGGAAACACCATATATTTT
TRBJ2-2 TRBD1 few TRBV19 CASSLTGGTGELFF TGTGCCAGTAGTTTGACAGGGGGCACCGGGGAGCTGTTTTTT
TRBJ1-4 . . TRBV6-5 CASSYHHSRVGEKLFF TGTGCCAGCAGTTACCACCATAGTCGGGTGGGAGAAAAACTGTTTTTT
TRBJ2-3 . . TRBV7-2 CASTLRGDTQYF TGTGCCAGCACACTACGGGGGGATACGCAGTATTTT
TRBJ2-1 . . TRBV15 CATSRVSGTYIEQFF TGTGCCACCAGCAGAGTGTCGGGTACCTACATTGAGCAGTTCTTC
TRBJ2-3 TRBD1 few TRBV9 CASRRDSRADTQYF TGTGCCAGCAGGAGGGACAGTCGCGCAGATACGCAGTATTTT
TRBJ1-5 . . TRBV19 CATTHPQHF TGTGCCACTACCCATCCCCAGCATTTT
TRBJ2-7 . . TRBV5-6 CASSLIFGGSSEQYF TGTGCCAGCAGCTTGATTTTTGGGGGCTCCTCCGAGCAGTACTTC
TRBJ1-2 . . TRBV5-4 CASSNRGYGYTF TGTGCCAGCTCAAACCGAGGCTATGGCTACACCTTC
TRBJ1-1 . . TRBV10-1 CASSDSTVTEAFF TGCGCCAGCAGTGATTCCACGGTCACTGAAGCTTTCTTT
TRBJ2-7 . . TRBV11-2 CASSLPGWDEQYF TGTGCCAGCAGCTTACCAGGGTGGGACGAGCAGTACTTC
TRBJ1-2 TRBD1 . TRBV27 CASSDRVRNYGYTF TGTGCCAGCAGTGACAGGGTTAGGAACTATGGCTACACCTTC
TRBJ1-6 . . TRBV6-5 CASTQGRNSPLHF TGTGCCAGCACCCAGGGTCGTAATTCACCCCTCCACTTT
TRBJ1-3 . . TRBV9 CASSESPQRTAGNTIYF TGTGCCAGCAGCGAGAGCCCTCAACGGACGGCTGGAAACACCATATATTTT
TRBJ2-1 . once TRBV13 CASRASYNEQFF TGTGCCAGCAGGGCGTCATACAATGAGCAGTTCTTC
TRBJ2-5 . . TRBV29-1 CSVTPGETQYF TGCAGCGTTACCCCAGGGGAGACCCAGTACTTC
TRBJ2-5 . once TRBV11-3 CASSQGPGETQYF TGTGCCAGCAGCCAAGGGCCCGGGGAGACCCAGTACTTC